Sequencing of this TCR beta chain was carried out in a study of shared T cell receptors in the human thymus. This CDR3 has 14 amino acids. CDR1 and CDR2 from the germline V gene are PRHDT and FYEKMQ (reference sequence). Germline trimming cut 5 bases from V and 0 bases from J; bases unmatched to any gene: 2. This clone was observed a single time. The method was immunoSEQ multiplex PCR; TCRdb's version includes in-frame clones alone and lacks a portion of them. The sample includes over 350,000 clones, just under 95% of them seen just once. The J gene is TRBJ2-5, the V gene TRBV13; TRBD1 matches 8 bases. The receptor was isolated from a human donor. The material sequenced was thymocytes. In nucleotides, the CDR3 is TGTGCCAGCAGCCCGACAGGGGACCAAGAGACCCAGTACTTC. Protein product: CASSPTGDQETQYF.